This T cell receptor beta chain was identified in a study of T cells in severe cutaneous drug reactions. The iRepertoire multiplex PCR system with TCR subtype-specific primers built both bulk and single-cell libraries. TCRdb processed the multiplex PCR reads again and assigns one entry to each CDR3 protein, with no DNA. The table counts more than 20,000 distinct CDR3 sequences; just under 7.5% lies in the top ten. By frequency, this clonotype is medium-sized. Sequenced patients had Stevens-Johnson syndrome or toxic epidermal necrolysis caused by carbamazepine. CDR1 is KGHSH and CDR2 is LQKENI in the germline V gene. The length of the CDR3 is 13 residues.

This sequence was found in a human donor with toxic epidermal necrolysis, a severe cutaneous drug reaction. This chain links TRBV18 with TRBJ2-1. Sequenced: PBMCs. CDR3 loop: CASSPNSINEQFF.